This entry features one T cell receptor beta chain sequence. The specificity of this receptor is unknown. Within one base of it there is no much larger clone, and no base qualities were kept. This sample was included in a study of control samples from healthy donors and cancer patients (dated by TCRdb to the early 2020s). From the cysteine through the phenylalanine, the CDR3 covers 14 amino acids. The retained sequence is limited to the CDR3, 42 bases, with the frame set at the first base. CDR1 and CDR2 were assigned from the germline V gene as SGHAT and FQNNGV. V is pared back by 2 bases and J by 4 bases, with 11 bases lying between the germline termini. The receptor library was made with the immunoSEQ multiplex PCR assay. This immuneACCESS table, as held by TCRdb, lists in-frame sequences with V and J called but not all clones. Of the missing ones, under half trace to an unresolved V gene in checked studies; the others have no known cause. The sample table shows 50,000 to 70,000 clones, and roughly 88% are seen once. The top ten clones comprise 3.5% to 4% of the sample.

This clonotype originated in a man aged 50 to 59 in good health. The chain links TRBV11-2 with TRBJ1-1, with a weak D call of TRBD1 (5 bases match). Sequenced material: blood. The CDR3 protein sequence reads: CASSLSQQGTEAFF. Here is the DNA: TGTGCCAGCAGCTTATCACAGCAGGGCACTGAAGCTTTCTTT.